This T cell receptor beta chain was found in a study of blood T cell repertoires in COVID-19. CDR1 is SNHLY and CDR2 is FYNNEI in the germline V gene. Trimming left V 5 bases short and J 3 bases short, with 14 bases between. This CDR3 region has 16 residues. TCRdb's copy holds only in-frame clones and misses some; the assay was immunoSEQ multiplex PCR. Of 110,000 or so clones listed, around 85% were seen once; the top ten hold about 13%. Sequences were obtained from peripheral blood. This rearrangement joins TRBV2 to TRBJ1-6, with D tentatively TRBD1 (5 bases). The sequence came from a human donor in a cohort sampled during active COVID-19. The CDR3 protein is CASSPLGGNYNSPLHF. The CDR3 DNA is TGTGCCAGCAGTCCCCTCGGGGGGAACTATAATTCACCCCTCCACTTT. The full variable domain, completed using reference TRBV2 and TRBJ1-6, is EPEVTQTPSHQVTQMGQEVILRCVPISNHLYFYWYRQILGQKVEFLVSFYNNEISEKSEIFDDQFSVERPDGSNFTLKIRSTKLEDSAMYFCASSPLGGNYNSPLHFGNGTRLTVT.